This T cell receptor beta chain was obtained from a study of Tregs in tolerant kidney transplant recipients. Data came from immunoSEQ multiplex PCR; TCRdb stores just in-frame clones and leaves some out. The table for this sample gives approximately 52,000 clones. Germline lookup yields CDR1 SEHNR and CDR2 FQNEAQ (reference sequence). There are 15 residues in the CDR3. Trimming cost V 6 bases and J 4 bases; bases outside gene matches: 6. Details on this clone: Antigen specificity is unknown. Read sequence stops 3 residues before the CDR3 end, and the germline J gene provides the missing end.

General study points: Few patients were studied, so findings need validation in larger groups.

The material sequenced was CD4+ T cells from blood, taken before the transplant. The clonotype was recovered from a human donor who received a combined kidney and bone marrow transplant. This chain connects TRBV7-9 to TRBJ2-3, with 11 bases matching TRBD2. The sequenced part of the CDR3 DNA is TGTGCCAGCAGTCAACTAGCGGGAGAACCAGATACG. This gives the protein CASSQLAGEPDT. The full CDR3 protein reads CASSQLAGEPDTQYF.